This entry lists 19 T cell receptor beta chains sequenced from one sample in a study of blood T cell repertoires in COVID-19. Sequencing was performed with immunoSEQ multiplex PCR; in TCRdb, only in-frame clones are kept and a portion is missing. The sample carries over 250,000 clones, approximately 90% recorded once. The specimen sequenced was PBMCs or T cells enriched from blood (not recorded which). The source is a man aged 35-49 years who had recovered from COVID-19.

The chain couples TRBV2 to TRBJ2-7; perhaps TRBD1 as D (5 bases). V was cut by 2 bases and J by 2 bases, with 13 bases left in between. Germline V gene data show CDR1 as SNHLY and CDR2 as FYNNEI. The CDR3 spans 15 residues. The CDR3 spells CASSEMAGYPYEQYF. CDR3 in DNA: TGTGCCAGCAGTGAAATGGCAGGGTACCCCTACGAGCAGTACTTC.

This chain uses TRBV6-5 with TRBJ1-5, with TRBD1 matching over 8 bases. In germline, CDR1 is MNHEY, CDR2 SVGAGI. Germline trimming cut 5 bases from V and 6 bases from J; bases unmatched to any gene: 9. This CDR3 is built from 15 residues. This CDR3 is CASSLTGQGGQPQHF. CDR3 nucleotides: TGTGCCAGCAGTCTTACCGGACAGGGCGGTCAGCCCCAGCATTTT.

This clone turned up a few times. The chain joins TRBV25-1 to TRBJ1-2; no definite D call. The V and J ends lost 2 bases and 4 bases respectively, with 14 bases between them. This CDR3 comprises 15 residues. The V gene's germline CDR1 is MGHDK and CDR2 SYGVNS. This chain's CDR3 is CASSERGVDRYGYTF. In DNA form, the CDR3 reads TGTGCCAGCAGTGAACGTGGAGTTGATCGCTATGGCTACACCTTC.

As regards this clone: This sample includes further DNA sequences coding for the same CDR3. The rearrangement links TRBV19 to TRBJ1-3; 7 nucleotides match TRBD1. V was clipped by 5 bases and J by 7 bases; unmatched bases: 2. CDR3 length equals 12 residues. Germline V gene lookup returns CDR1 LNHDA and CDR2 SQIVND (reference sequence). In DNA form, the CDR3 reads TGTGCCAGTAGTCCAGGGGGGAACACCATATATTTT. Its translation is CASSPGGNTIYF.

The chain combines TRBV30 with TRBJ2-7; TRBD1 matches 10 bases. The V and J ends lost 2 bases and 4 bases, in that order; junction bases with no gene match: 8. In germline, CDR1 is GTSNPN, CDR2 SVGIG (reference sequence). The CDR3 is made up of 15 amino acids. The CDR3, as DNA: TGTGCCTGGAGTATCGACAGGGGGCTCGTTTACGAGCAGTACTTC. It specifies CAWSIDRGLVYEQYF.

The V call is TRBV10-3, the J call TRBJ1-1; 7 nucleotides agree with TRBD1. CDR1 and CDR2 (germline): ENHRY, SYGVKD. With V trimmed by 6 bases and J by 1 base, 5 bases remained unmatched. The CDR3 has 14 amino acids. The CDR3 region is CAISPTGPNTEAFF. The CDR3 region has the DNA TGTGCCATCAGCCCGACAGGGCCGAACACTGAAGCTTTCTTT.

V and J are TRBV2 and TRBJ1-4; 9 nucleotides match TRBD1. After removal of 5 bases from V and 8 bases from J, the junction contained 9 bases not matched to a gene. The CDR3 extends over 15 amino acids. Germline V gene sequence: CDR1 SNHLY, CDR2 FYNNEI. CDR3 sequence reads: CASSNHGTGTEKLFF. For the CDR3, the DNA is TGTGCCAGCAGTAACCACGGGACAGGGACCGAAAAACTGTTTTTT.

The gene calls are TRBV27 and TRBJ1-5; 8 nucleotides match TRBD1. Unmatched junction bases numbered 6, after V lost 2 bases and J lost 6 bases. The CDR3 runs 15 residues. Germline lookup yields CDR1 MNHEY and CDR2 SMNVEV (reference sequence). In nucleotides, the CDR3 is TGTGCCAGCAGTTTAGGACAGGGCCTCTCTCAGCCCCAGCATTTT. It yields the protein CASSLGQGLSQPQHF.

The chain recombines TRBV12-3 or TRBV12-4 with TRBJ1-1; D uncertain. This CDR3 is built from 11 residues. V shed 6 bases and J shed 3 bases, with 5 bases lying between them. CDR3 coding DNA: TGTGCCAGCAGCTCCTACACTGAAGCTTTCTTT. Translated: CASSSYTEAFF.

V is TRBV9 and J is TRBJ2-7; possibly TRBD1 for D (6 bases). Trimming took 4 bases from V and 7 from J, leaving 21 bases between them. Germline V gene data show CDR1 as SGDLS and CDR2 as YYNGEE. The CDR3 is made up of 15 amino acids. CDR3 residues: CASSPKRGSLYEQYF. CDR3 nucleotide sequence: TGTGCCAGCAGCCCAAAAAGGGGGTCGTTATATGAGCAGTACTTC. Complete variable domain (other parts from reference TRBV9 and TRBJ2-7): DSGVTQTPKHLITATGQRVTLRCSPRSGDLSVYWYQQSLDQGLQFLIQYYNGEERAKGNILERFSAQQFPDLHSELNLSSLELGDSALYFCASSPKRGSLYEQYFGPGTRLTVT.

The chain joins TRBV6-5 to TRBJ1-5; 12 bases align to TRBD1. The CDR3 has 15 amino acids. J was trimmed by 11 bases and V by 4 bases; bases with no gene match: 9. Germline V gene sequence: CDR1 MNHEY, CDR2 SVGAGI. This CDR3 is CASSFGTGGPMSQHF. The CDR3 DNA sequence: TGTGCCAGCAGTTTCGGGACAGGGGGCCCAATGTCCCAGCATTTT.

V gene TRBV5-1 combines with J gene TRBJ1-4; no clear D gene. This CDR3 is 16 amino acids long. Germline CDR1 SGHRS, CDR2 YFSETQ. V shed 4 bases and J shed 4 bases, with 17 bases lying between them. The CDR3, as DNA: TGCGCCAGCAGCCTTGGTTCTGGAGCAAGTAATGAAAAACTGTTTTTT. It encodes CASSLGSGASNEKLFF.

This chain links TRBV6-5 with TRBJ2-5; a weak D match, TRBD2 (7 bases). Trimming removed 4 bases at V and 4 bases at J, with 10 bases between. This CDR3 spans 13 amino acids. CDR1 and CDR2 from the germline V gene are MNHEY and SVGAGI. The CDR3 here is CASSSRGGETQYF. CDR3 nucleotides: TGTGCCAGCAGTTCAAGGGGGGGAGAGACCCAGTACTTC.

The rearrangement links TRBV30 to TRBJ1-4; 8 nucleotides align to TRBD1. This CDR3 region has 13 residues. Germline V CDR1 and CDR2: GTSNPN, SVGIG (reference sequence). Germline trimming cut 5 bases from V and 6 bases from J; bases unmatched to any gene: 5. CDR3 sequence reads: CAWARGPDEKLFF. The CDR3 region has the DNA TGTGCCTGGGCCAGGGGGCCGGATGAAAAACTGTTTTTT.

V gene TRBV7-2 combines with J gene TRBJ2-1, with 7 positions matching TRBD2. Germline assignment: CDR1 SGHTA and CDR2 FQGNSA. V was clipped by 4 bases and J by 6 bases; unmatched bases: 12. The CDR3 runs 16 residues. The CDR3 DNA reads TGTGCCAGCAGCTGGGGCTCGAGGGAGGGTCCCAATGAGCAGTTCTTC. Amino acid sequence: CASSWGSREGPNEQFF.

This chain connects TRBV19 to TRBJ1-5, with TRBD1 as a possible D gene (6 bases). Germline V gene lookup returns CDR1 LNHDA and CDR2 SQIVND (reference sequence). V was cut by 4 bases and J by 0 bases, with 13 bases left in between. The length of the CDR3 is 16 residues. The CDR3 sequence: CASSTYTGNSNQPQHF. In nucleotides, the CDR3 is TGTGCCAGTAGTACATACACAGGGAATAGCAATCAGCCCCAGCATTTT.

The rearrangement uses TRBV7-9 and TRBJ1-3; no definite D call. The CDR3 is made up of 16 amino acids. CDR1 is SEHNR, CDR2 FQNEAQ, per germline (reference sequence). The V end lost 5 bases, the J end lost 4 bases, and 18 bases lay between the germline ends. The CDR3 nucleotides are TGTGCCAGCAGCCCCACGATGGTAGGGAGCGGAAACACCATATATTTT. It yields the protein CASSPTMVGSGNTIYF.

This chain joins TRBV19 and TRBJ2-6, with TRBD2 identical over 11 bases. The CDR3 sequence is 19 residues long. Trimming at V came to 6 bases and at J to 0 bases, leaving 10 bases not matched to a gene. Germline loops: CDR1 LNHDA, CDR2 SQIVND (reference sequence). For the CDR3, the DNA is TGTGCCAGTAGCACCCTTAGCGGGAGGGCCTTCTCTGGGGCCAACGTCCTGACTTTC. Protein: CASSTLSGRAFSGANVLTF.

This sequence joins TRBV7-3 and TRBJ2-1, with 8 bases lining up with TRBD1. Germline V lookup: CDR1 SGHTA, CDR2 FQGTGA. J lost 7 bases, V lost 3 bases, and 17 bases had no gene match. The CDR3 sequence is 18 residues long. This chain's CDR3 is CASSFPRGGQGAFNEQFF. CDR3 bases: TGTGCCAGCAGCTTCCCCCGTGGGGGTCAGGGGGCTTTTAATGAGCAGTTCTTC.